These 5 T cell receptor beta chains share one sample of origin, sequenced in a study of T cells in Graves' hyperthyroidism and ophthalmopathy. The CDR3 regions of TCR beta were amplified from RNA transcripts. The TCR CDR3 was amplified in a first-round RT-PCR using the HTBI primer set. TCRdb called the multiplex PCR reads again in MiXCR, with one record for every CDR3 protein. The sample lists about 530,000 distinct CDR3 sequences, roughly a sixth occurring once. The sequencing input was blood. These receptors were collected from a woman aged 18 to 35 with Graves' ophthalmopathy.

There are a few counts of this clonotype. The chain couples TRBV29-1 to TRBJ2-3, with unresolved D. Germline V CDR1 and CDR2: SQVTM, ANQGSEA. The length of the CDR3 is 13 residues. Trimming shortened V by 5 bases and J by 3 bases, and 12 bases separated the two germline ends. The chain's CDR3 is CSVSKGLTDTQYF. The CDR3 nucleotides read TGCAGCGTTTCTAAGGGCCTGACAGATACGCAGTATTTT.

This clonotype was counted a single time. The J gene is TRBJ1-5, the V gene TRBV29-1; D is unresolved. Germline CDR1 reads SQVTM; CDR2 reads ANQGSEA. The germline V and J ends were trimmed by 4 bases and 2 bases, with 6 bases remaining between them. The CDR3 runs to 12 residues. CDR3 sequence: CSVADGNQPQHF. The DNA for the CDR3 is TGCAGCGTTGCTGACGGCAATCAGCCCCAGCATTTT. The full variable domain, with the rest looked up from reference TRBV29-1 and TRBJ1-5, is SAVISQKPSRDICQRGTSLTIQCQVDSQVTMMFWYRQQPGQSLTLIATANQGSEATYESGFVIDKFPISRPNLTFSTLTVSNMSPEDSSIYLCSVADGNQPQHFGDGTRLSIL.

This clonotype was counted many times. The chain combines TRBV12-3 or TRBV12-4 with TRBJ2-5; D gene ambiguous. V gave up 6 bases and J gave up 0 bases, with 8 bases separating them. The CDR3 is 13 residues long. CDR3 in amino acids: CASRSSYQETQYF. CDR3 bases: TGTGCCAGCAGAAGCAGTTACCAAGAGACCCAGTACTTC.

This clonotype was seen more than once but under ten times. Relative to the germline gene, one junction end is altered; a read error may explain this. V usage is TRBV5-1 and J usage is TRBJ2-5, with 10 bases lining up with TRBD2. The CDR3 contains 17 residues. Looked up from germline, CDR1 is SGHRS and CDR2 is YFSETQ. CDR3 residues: CASSLGASGGSVETQYF. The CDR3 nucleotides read TGTGCCAGCAGCTTGGGCGCTAGCGGGGGTAGTGTGGAGACCCAGTACTTC.

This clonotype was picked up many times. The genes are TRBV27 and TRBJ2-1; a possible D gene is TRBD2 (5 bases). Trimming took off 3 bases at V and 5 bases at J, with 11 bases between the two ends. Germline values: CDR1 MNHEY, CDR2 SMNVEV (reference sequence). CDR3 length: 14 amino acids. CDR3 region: CASSLGLANNEQFF. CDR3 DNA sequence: TGTGCCAGCAGTTTGGGCCTAGCAAACAATGAGCAGTTCTTC.